Shown below are 9 T cell receptor beta chains from a single sample sequenced in a study of blood T cell repertoires in COVID-19. Data came from immunoSEQ multiplex PCR; TCRdb stores just in-frame clones and leaves some out. This table has 110,000 or so clones, 90% appearing once. Sequenced: peripheral blood. Receptors originate from a woman aged 50 to 60 with acute or convalescent COVID-19.

The J gene is TRBJ1-2, the V gene TRBV6-5, with TRBD1 matching over 9 bases. CDR3 size: 14 residues. With 6 bases clipped from V and 8 bases from J, the junction kept 10 bases outside the gene matches. Germline V gene data show CDR1 as MNHEY and CDR2 as SVGAGI. CDR3 sequence (DNA): TGTGCCAGCAGCCAGGGGGGACAGGGTACCGGCTACACCTTC. It yields the protein CASSQGGQGTGYTF.

The chain links TRBV21-1 to TRBJ2-1; TRBD1, the D gene given by the table, was not confirmed from the DNA. TRBV21-1 is labeled a pseudogene. The CDR3 is 17 residues long. CDR3 sequence (DNA): TGTGCCAGCAGCAAAGCGTGGGGCCGAATTTCCTACAATGAGCAGTTCTTC. Encoded protein: CASSKAWGRISYNEQFF.

The rearrangement links TRBV27 to TRBJ2-2; D remains ambiguous. Per germline, CDR1 MNHEY and CDR2 SMNVEV (reference sequence). V shed 6 bases and J shed 0 bases, with 23 bases lying between them. The length of the CDR3 is 19 residues. DNA of the CDR3: TGTGCCAGCAGCCCTGTATGGGCGCAAGTTTCCGCGAACACCGGGGAGCTGTTTTTT. Encoded protein: CASSPVWAQVSANTGELFF.

CDR3 bases: TGTGCCACCAGCCTCCGACAGGGGGCTTCCTACGAGCAGTACTTC. It specifies CATSLRQGASYEQYF. The V gene is TRBV15, the J gene TRBJ2-7; 10 bases line up with TRBD1. V shed 5 bases, J shed 1 base, and the junction held 5 bases outside the gene matches. Germline CDR1 reads LNHNV; CDR2 reads YYDKDF (reference sequence). This CDR3 is built from 15 residues.

The genes are TRBV18 and TRBJ2-7; a weak D match, TRBD2 (6 bases). This CDR3 region has 12 residues. Germline loops: CDR1 KGHSH, CDR2 LQKENI. Trimming stripped 5 bases from V and 6 bases from J, with 11 bases between. The CDR3 loop reads CASSLGGAEQYF. For the CDR3, the DNA is TGTGCCAGCTCATTGGGCGGGGCCGAGCAGTACTTC. The full variable domain, rest sourced from reference TRBV18 and TRBJ2-7, is NAGVMQNPRHLVRRRGQEARLRCSPMKGHSHVYWYRQLPEEGLKFMVYLQKENIIDESGMPKERFSAEFPKEGPSILRIQQVVRGDSAAYFCASSLGGAEQYFGPGTRLTVT.

This chain uses TRBV7-2 with TRBJ2-3; no clear D gene. The length of the CDR3 is 13 residues. Between the trimmed V and J ends, which lost 1 base and 6 bases, there was a span of 8 bases. Germline V gene lookup returns CDR1 SGHTA and CDR2 FQGNSA. CDR3 nucleotide sequence: TGTGCCAGCAGCTTAGGGATGGAGGATACGCAGTATTTT. Protein product: CASSLGMEDTQYF.

The rearrangement uses TRBV5-1 and TRBJ1-2; 11 bases fit TRBD1. J was trimmed by 0 bases and V by 3 bases; bases with no gene match: 1. This CDR3 has 15 residues. Germline V CDR1 and CDR2: SGHRS, YFSETQ. The CDR3 protein is CASSWGQGANYGYTF. The CDR3 DNA is TGCGCCAGCAGCTGGGGACAGGGGGCTAACTATGGCTACACCTTC.

The gene calls are TRBV13 and TRBJ2-7; the match to TRBD2 covers 8 bases. Germline values: CDR1 PRHDT, CDR2 FYEKMQ (reference sequence). The CDR3 contains 15 residues. With V trimmed by 6 bases and J by 1 base, 8 bases remained unmatched. The CDR3 sequence is CASRGTGGPSYEQYF. In nucleotides, the CDR3 is TGTGCCAGCAGAGGTACGGGAGGGCCATCCTACGAGCAGTACTTC.

The chain recombines TRBV30 with TRBJ2-7, with a weak D call TRBD1 (6 bases). Between the trimmed V and J ends, which lost 0 bases and 3 bases, there was a span of 9 bases. The CDR3 is made up of 13 amino acids. CDR1 is GTSNPN and CDR2 is SVGIG in the germline V gene (reference sequence). CDR3 sequence reads: CAWSVQGFYEQYF. The CDR3 nucleotides are TGTGCCTGGAGTGTACAGGGTTTCTACGAGCAGTACTTC.